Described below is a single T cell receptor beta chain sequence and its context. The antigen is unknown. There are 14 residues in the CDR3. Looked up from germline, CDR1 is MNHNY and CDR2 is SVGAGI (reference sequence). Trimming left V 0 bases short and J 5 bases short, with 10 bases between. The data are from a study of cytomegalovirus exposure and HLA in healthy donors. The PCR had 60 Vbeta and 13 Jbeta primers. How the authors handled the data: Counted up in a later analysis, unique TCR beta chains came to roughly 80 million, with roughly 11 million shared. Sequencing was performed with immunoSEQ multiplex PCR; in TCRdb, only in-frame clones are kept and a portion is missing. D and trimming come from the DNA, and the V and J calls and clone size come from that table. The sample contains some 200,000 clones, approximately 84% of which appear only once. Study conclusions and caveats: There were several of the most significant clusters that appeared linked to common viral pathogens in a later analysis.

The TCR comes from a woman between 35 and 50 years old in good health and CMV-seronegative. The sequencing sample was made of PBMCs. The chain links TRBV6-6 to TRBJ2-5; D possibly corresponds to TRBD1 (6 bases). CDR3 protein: CASSYSGGLETQYF. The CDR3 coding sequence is TGTGCCAGCAGTTACTCAGGGGGTTTGGAGACCCAGTACTTC.